The 7 T cell receptor beta chains presented below share a single source sample, sequenced in a study of Graves' ophthalmopathy and Graves' hyperthyroidism. RNA transcripts were the source from which TCR beta CDR3 regions were amplified. First-round RT-PCR relied on HTBI primers, and a second-round multiplex PCR came next. TCRdb reanalysed the multiplex PCR reads using MiXCR and keeps one entry per CDR3 protein. The table has about 180,000 distinct CDR3 sequences, approximately 40% seen once. Sequenced input: peripheral blood. All receptors derive from a woman between 35 and 50 years old with Graves' ophthalmopathy.

This CDR3 reads CASSYPPGPGELFF. The CDR3 nucleotides are TGTGCCAGCAGTTACCCCCCCGGGCCCGGGGAGCTGTTTTTT. V gene TRBV12-3 or TRBV12-4 combines with J gene TRBJ2-2; D uncertain. This CDR3 contains 14 residues. Trimming stripped 4 bases from V and 6 bases from J, with 12 bases between.

The V and J genes are TRBV11-2 and TRBJ2-2; 7 positions agree with TRBD1. CDR3 length: 17 residues. The germline V gene encodes CDR1 SGHAT and CDR2 FQNNGV. Germline trimming cut 5 bases from V and 0 bases from J; bases unmatched to any gene: 9. DNA of the CDR3: TGTGCCAGCAGCCCTTCGGGACAGATCGCGAACACCGGGGAGCTGTTTTTT. This encodes CASSPSGQIANTGELFF.

This chain connects TRBV7-2 to TRBJ2-5; no clear D. The length of the CDR3 is 13 residues. CDR1 and CDR2 (germline): SGHTA, FQGNSA. The V and J ends lost 3 bases and 4 bases respectively, with 9 bases between them. The chain's CDR3 is CASSFSHGETQYF. CDR3 sequence (DNA): TGTGCCAGCAGCTTTTCCCATGGAGAGACCCAGTACTTC.

V and J are TRBV6-5 and TRBJ2-7; D is undetermined. The V gene lost 2 bases and the J gene lost 2 bases, with 10 bases spanning the gap. Germline CDR1 and CDR2: MNHEY and SVGAGI. The CDR3 loop spans 14 amino acids. The CDR3 sequence is CASSYGSEAYEQYF. Here the CDR3 DNA reads TGTGCCAGCAGTTACGGGTCCGAGGCCTACGAGCAGTACTTC.

This clonotype was detected only a few times. A read error may account for a junction end that differs from germline. The CDR3 sequence: CASSDSLPSSSIQYF. The CDR3 DNA follows: TGTGCCAGCAGTGACTCACTACCAAGTTCGAGCATTCAGTACTTC. The genes are TRBV6-5 and TRBJ2-4; D is unclear. The CDR3 spans 15 residues. Germline V gene data show CDR1 as MNHEY and CDR2 as SVGAGI.

The chain uses TRBV6-2 or TRBV6-3 and TRBJ1-2, with D uncertain. With 0 bases removed from V and 2 bases from J, the gap between germline ends came to 7 bases. This CDR3 has 14 residues. In germline, CDR1 is MNHEY, CDR2 SVGEGT. CDR3 sequence: CASSYSPPNYGYTF. Here the CDR3 DNA reads TGTGCCAGCAGTTACTCCCCACCCAACTATGGCTACACCTTC.

V usage is TRBV12-3 or TRBV12-4 and J usage is TRBJ1-5; 9 nucleotides agree with TRBD1. V lost 6 bases and J lost 8; bases outside the gene matches: 8. This CDR3 spans 14 amino acids. CDR3 residues: CASSSGTGTKPQHF. The CDR3 DNA reads as TGTGCCAGCAGCTCCGGGACAGGGACCAAGCCCCAGCATTTT.